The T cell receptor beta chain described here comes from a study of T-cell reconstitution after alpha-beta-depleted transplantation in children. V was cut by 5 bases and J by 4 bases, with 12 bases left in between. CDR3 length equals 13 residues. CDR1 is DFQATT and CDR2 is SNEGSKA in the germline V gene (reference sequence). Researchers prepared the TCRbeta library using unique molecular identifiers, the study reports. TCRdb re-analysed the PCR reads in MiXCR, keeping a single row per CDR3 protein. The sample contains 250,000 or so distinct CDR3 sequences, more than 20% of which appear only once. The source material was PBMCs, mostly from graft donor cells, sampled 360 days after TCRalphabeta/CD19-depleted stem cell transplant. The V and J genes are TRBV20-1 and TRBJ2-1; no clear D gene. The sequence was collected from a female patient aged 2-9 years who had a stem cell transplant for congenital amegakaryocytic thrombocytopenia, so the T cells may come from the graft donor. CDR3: CSASSRRYNEQFF. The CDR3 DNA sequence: TGCAGTGCTTCTTCTCGGCGGTACAATGAGCAGTTCTTC.